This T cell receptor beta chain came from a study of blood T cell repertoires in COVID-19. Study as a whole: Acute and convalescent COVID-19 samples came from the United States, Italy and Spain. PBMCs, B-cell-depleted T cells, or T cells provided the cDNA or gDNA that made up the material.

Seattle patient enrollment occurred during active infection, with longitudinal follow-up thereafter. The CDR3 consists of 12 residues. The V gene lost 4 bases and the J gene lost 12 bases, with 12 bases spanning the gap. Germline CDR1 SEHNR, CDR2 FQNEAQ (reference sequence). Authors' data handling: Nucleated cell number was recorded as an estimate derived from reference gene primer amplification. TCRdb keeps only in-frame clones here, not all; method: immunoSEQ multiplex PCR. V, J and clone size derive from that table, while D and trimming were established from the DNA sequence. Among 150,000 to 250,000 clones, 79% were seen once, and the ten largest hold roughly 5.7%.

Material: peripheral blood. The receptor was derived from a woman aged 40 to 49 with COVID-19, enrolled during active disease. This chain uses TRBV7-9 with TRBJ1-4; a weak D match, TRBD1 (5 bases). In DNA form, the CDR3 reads TGTGCCAGCAGCTCAGGGAGGCCCGAACTGTTTTTT. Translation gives CASSSGRPELFF.